A single sample gave rise to the 31 T cell receptor beta chains below, sequenced in a study of T cell responses to AZD1222 COVID-19 vaccine. Sequencing was performed with immunoSEQ multiplex PCR; in TCRdb, only in-frame clones are kept and a portion is missing. The data contain about 170,000 clones, roughly nine tenths of them seen just once; the ten biggest clones take up over 1.2%. This material consisted of peripheral blood, taken on day 0 of AZD1222 vaccination. The receptors stem from an adult in good health.

The chain is built from TRBV4-3 and TRBJ1-1, with D uncertain. The V end was cut by 4 bases, the J end by 0 bases, with 12 bases between. The CDR3 has 15 amino acids. In germline, CDR1 is LGHNA, CDR2 YSLEER. The CDR3 loop reads CASSLTANLNTEAFF. CDR3 in DNA: TGCGCCAGCAGCCTTACTGCCAATTTGAACACTGAAGCTTTCTTT.

The rearrangement links TRBV24-1 to TRBJ2-1; D might be TRBD1 (6 bases). This CDR3 has 14 amino acids. Trimming took off 4 bases at V and 11 bases at J, with 17 bases between the two ends. Germline CDR1 KGHDR, CDR2 SFDVKD. The CDR3: CATSERPRGMKQFF. CDR3 DNA: TGTGCCACCAGTGAACGGCCCAGGGGAATGAAGCAGTTCTTC.

This clone has just a few counts. The genes are TRBV5-6 and TRBJ2-6, with D tentatively TRBD1 (6 bases). CDR3 length: 16 residues. The V end was cut by 4 bases, the J end by 1 base, with 12 bases between. Germline assignment: CDR1 SGHDT and CDR2 YYEEEE. Here the CDR3 DNA reads TGTGCCAGCAGCGATTTAGGGGGATCTGGGGCCAACGTCCTGACTTTC. It yields the protein CASSDLGGSGANVLTF.

The gene calls are TRBV10-2 and TRBJ1-6; maybe TRBD1 (5 bases). Trimming left V 7 bases short and J 4 bases short, with 14 bases between. The CDR3 has 15 amino acids. Germline V CDR1 and CDR2: WSHSY, SAAADI. The CDR3 bases are TGCGCCAGCATTGAAGGGCGGGGGTATAATTCACCCCTCCACTTT. Residues: CASIEGRGYNSPLHF.

The rearrangement joins TRBV19 to TRBJ1-5; weak D call: TRBD1 (5 bases). V was cut by 5 bases and J by 7 bases, with 12 bases left in between. The CDR3 has 13 residues. Germline CDR1 LNHDA, CDR2 SQIVND (reference sequence). CDR3 bases: TGTGCCAGTAGTCTACAGGTTGCCCAGCCCCAGCATTTT. This encodes CASSLQVAQPQHF.

The chain couples TRBV19 to TRBJ1-1; 7 bases are a match to TRBD1. The CDR3 sequence is 13 residues long. Germline V CDR1 and CDR2: LNHDA, SQIVND (reference sequence). The V gene end was trimmed by 6 bases and the J gene end by 1 base; junction bases not matched to a gene: 2. This chain's CDR3 is CASRRTGNTEAFF. The CDR3 coding sequence is TGTGCCAGTAGGAGGACAGGGAACACTGAAGCTTTCTTT.

V gene TRBV30 combines with J gene TRBJ1-1; possible D gene TRBD1, 5 bases. The CDR3 covers 12 residues. Germline-derived CDR1 and CDR2 are GTSNPN and SVGIG (reference sequence). Trimming shortened V by 1 base and J by 6 bases, and 9 bases separated the two germline ends. CDR3 bases: TGTGCCTGGAGTGAACAAGGGGCTGAAGCTTTCTTT. Residues: CAWSEQGAEAFF.

The V gene is TRBV19, the J gene TRBJ2-3; TRBD2 matches 8 bases. Germline lookup yields CDR1 LNHDA and CDR2 SQIVND (reference sequence). V lost 7 bases to trimming and J lost 4 bases; unmatched junction nucleotides: 4. The CDR3 is 13 amino acids. The CDR3 spells CASISGGSDTQYF. DNA for the CDR3: TGTGCCAGTATCAGCGGGGGATCAGATACGCAGTATTTT. The full variable domain, in which reference TRBV19 and TRBJ2-3 provide the parts outside the CDR3, is DGGITQSPKYLFRKEGQNVTLSCEQNLNHDAMYWYRQDPGQGLRLIYYSQIVNDFQKGDIAEGYSVSREKKESFPLTVTSAQKNPTAFYLCASISGGSDTQYFGPGTRLTVL.

V usage is TRBV27 and J usage is TRBJ2-3; D remains unclear. CDR3 length equals 12 residues. The germline gives CDR1 MNHEY, CDR2 SMNVEV (reference sequence). The V end was cut by 3 bases, the J end by 5 bases, with 6 bases between. For the CDR3, the DNA is TGTGCCAGCAGTTTCCCAGGAGATACGCAGTATTTT. This encodes CASSFPGDTQYF.

This clone was found once. The gene calls are TRBV5-1 and TRBJ1-5; D may be TRBD1 (5 bases). The CDR3 loop spans 15 amino acids. CDR1 is SGHRS, CDR2 YFSETQ, per germline. The V end was cut by 4 bases, the J end by 3 bases, with 14 bases between. CDR3 nucleotide sequence: TGCGCCAGCAGCCGGGACGGACGTTCCAATCAGCCCCAGCATTTT. Encoded protein: CASSRDGRSNQPQHF. Using reference TRBV5-1 and TRBJ1-5 for the parts outside the CDR3, the full variable domain is KAGVTQTPRYLIKTRGQQVTLSCSPISGHRSVSWYQQTPGQGLQFLFEYFSETQRNKGNFPGRFSGRQFSNSRSEMNVSTLELGDSALYLCASSRDGRSNQPQHFGDGTRLSIL.

The genes are TRBV28 and TRBJ2-5; unclear D gene. The CDR3 is 14 residues long. Germline-derived CDR1 and CDR2 are MDHEN and SYDVKM. V lost 2 bases to trimming and J lost 0 bases, with 7 bases between them. The CDR3 loop is CASSLTSDQETQYF. As DNA, the CDR3 is TGTGCCAGCAGTTTAACCTCGGACCAAGAGACCCAGTACTTC.

The chain uses TRBV7-2 and TRBJ1-6; D is perhaps TRBD1 (5 bases). This CDR3 is 15 amino acids long. Trimming left V 5 bases short and J 7 bases short, with 15 bases between. Germline CDR1 SGHTA, CDR2 FQGNSA. CDR3 DNA sequence: TGTGCCAGCAGCCCCGGGGCCCTTAGGAATTCACCCCTCCACTTT. It encodes CASSPGALRNSPLHF.

The chain is built from TRBV1 and TRBJ1-2; the D call in the table, TRBD1, was not verified against the DNA. TRBV1 is recorded as a pseudogene. The CDR3 has 14 residues. The CDR3 sequence: CTEPGDRTNYGYTF. The CDR3 region has the DNA TGCACAGAACCCGGGGACAGAACTAACTATGGCTACACCTTC.

This chain links TRBV6-2 or TRBV6-3 with TRBJ1-1; D is perhaps TRBD1 (5 bases). The germline V gene has CDR1 MNHEY and CDR2 SVGEGT. The V and J ends lost 5 bases and 1 base respectively, with 8 bases between them. The CDR3 is made up of 13 amino acids. CDR3 amino acids: CASSGQTNTEAFF. The CDR3 bases are TGTGCCAGCAGTGGACAAACGAACACTGAAGCTTTCTTT.

The V and J genes are TRBV9 and TRBJ1-6; D might be TRBD1 (5 bases). The CDR3 sequence is 13 residues long. V lost 5 bases, J lost 5 bases, and 8 bases lay in between. CDR1 is SGDLS, CDR2 YYNGEE, per germline. CDR3 DNA sequence: TGTGCCAGCAGGGGACTCCATAATTCACCCCTCCACTTT. It encodes CASRGLHNSPLHF.

The V and J genes are TRBV5-8 and TRBJ1-2; possible D gene TRBD1, 6 bases. Trimming took 8 bases from V and 5 from J, leaving 22 bases between them. The CDR3 has 15 residues. The germline CDR1 and CDR2 sequences are SGHTS and YDEGEE. The CDR3 spells CARLRAIQGSYGYTF. DNA of the CDR3: TGTGCCAGACTGCGTGCAATACAGGGCTCGTATGGCTACACCTTC.

DNA of the CDR3: TGTGCCTGGAGTCGAGAAAATGAAAAACTGTTTTTT. It is translated as CAWSRENEKLFF. The genes are TRBV30 and TRBJ1-4; D unclear. The CDR3 loop spans 12 amino acids. Per the germline V gene, CDR1 is GTSNPN and CDR2 is SVGIG (reference sequence). The V end lost 2 bases, the J end lost 5 bases, and 6 bases lay between the germline ends.

The chain carries TRBV5-1 and TRBJ1-1; D is possibly TRBD1 (5 bases). This CDR3 is built from 13 residues. Deletions cut 0 bases from V and 4 bases from J, with 7 bases between. Germline V gene lookup returns CDR1 SGHRS and CDR2 YFSETQ. The CDR3 loop is CASSLERGTEAFF. CDR3 nucleotides: TGCGCCAGCAGCTTGGAAAGGGGCACTGAAGCTTTCTTT.

The chain couples TRBV20-1 to TRBJ2-7; perhaps D is TRBD1 or TRBD2 (5 bases each). V lost 4 bases and J 4 bases, leaving 14 bases between the germline ends. Germline lookup yields CDR1 DFQATT and CDR2 SNEGSKA (reference sequence). This CDR3 is built from 13 residues. CDR3 region: CSATEGTRYEQYF. The CDR3 DNA reads TGCAGTGCTACTGAGGGGACGAGGTACGAGCAGTACTTC.

This rearrangement joins TRBV25-1 to TRBJ2-3; 7 nucleotides match TRBD1. The J segment lost 0 bases and the V segment lost 1 base, leaving 7 bases of the junction unmatched. The germline gives CDR1 MGHDK, CDR2 SYGVNS. This CDR3 comprises 17 residues. The CDR3 DNA follows: TGTGCCAGCAGTGAATCTACAGGGGTTGCTAGCACAGATACGCAGTATTTT. Encoded protein: CASSESTGVASTDTQYF. Together with reference TRBV25-1 and TRBJ2-3, the CDR3 gives the full variable domain: EADIYQTPRYLVIGTGKKITLECSQTMGHDKMYWYQQDPGMELHLIHYSYGVNSTEKGDLSSESTVSRIRTEHFPLTLESARPSHTSQYLCASSESTGVASTDTQYFGPGTRLTVL.

This chain joins TRBV5-4 and TRBJ2-7, with 7 bases that match TRBD1. This CDR3 has 14 residues. CDR1 is SGHNT and CDR2 is YYREEE in the germline V gene (reference sequence). Trimming removed 2 bases from V and 0 bases from J; junction bases left unmatched: 2. As DNA, the CDR3 is TGTGCCAGCAGCTTTGACAGGGACTCCTACGAGCAGTACTTC. Amino acid sequence: CASSFDRDSYEQYF. Based on the CDR3 plus reference TRBV5-4 and TRBJ2-7, the full variable domain is ETGVTQSPTHLIKTRGQQVTLRCSSQSGHNTVSWYQQALGQGPQFIFQYYREEENGRGNFPPRFSGLQFPNYSSELNVNALELDDSALYLCASSFDRDSYEQYFGPGTRLTVT.

In its sample, this clone was seen a few times. The chain carries TRBV6-6 and TRBJ1-1; weak D call: TRBD1 (6 bases). V was pared by 6 bases and J by 1 base, with 12 bases between. Germline CDR1 is MNHNY and CDR2 is SVGAGI (reference sequence). The CDR3 loop spans 14 amino acids. As DNA, the CDR3 is TGTGCCAGCAGAACGGGACACTCGAACACTGAAGCTTTCTTT. Protein: CASRTGHSNTEAFF.

The sample holds one count of this clone. The V call is TRBV6-5, the J call TRBJ2-7; a weak D match, TRBD1 (6 bases). The CDR3 is 14 residues long. With 5 bases removed from V and 7 bases from J, the gap between germline ends came to 18 bases. Germline-derived CDR1 and CDR2 are MNHEY and SVGAGI. CDR3 loop: CASSPQGALGEQYF. The CDR3 nucleotides read TGTGCCAGCAGTCCACAGGGAGCTCTGGGAGAGCAGTACTTC.

The rearrangement uses TRBV4-2 and TRBJ2-6; a possible D gene is TRBD2 (5 bases). CDR1 is LGHNA and CDR2 is YNFKEQ in the germline V gene. Trimming pared 0 bases from V and 4 bases from J, leaving 10 bases between. The length of the CDR3 is 16 residues. The chain's CDR3 is CASSQDGGGGANVLTF. In nucleotides, the CDR3 is TGTGCCAGCAGCCAAGATGGAGGCGGCGGGGCCAACGTCCTGACTTTC.

The V and J genes are TRBV6-6 and TRBJ1-4, with 7 bases aligning to TRBD1. This CDR3 contains 16 residues. Trimming cost V 3 bases and J 2 bases; bases outside gene matches: 6. The germline gives CDR1 MNHNY, CDR2 SVGAGI (reference sequence). The chain's CDR3 is CASSYERGRTNEKLFF. CDR3 nucleotide sequence: TGTGCCAGCAGTTATGAGAGGGGGCGGACTAATGAAAAACTGTTTTTT.

V gene TRBV7-2 combines with J gene TRBJ2-7; D call uncertain. CDR1 is SGHTA and CDR2 is FQGNSA in the germline V gene. V shed 5 bases and J shed 0 bases, with 2 bases lying between them. The length of the CDR3 is 11 residues. The CDR3 bases are TGTGCCAGCAGCGCCTCCTACGAGCAGTACTTC. It encodes CASSASYEQYF.

V usage is TRBV19 and J usage is TRBJ1-5; D remains ambiguous. V lost 2 bases, J lost 4 bases, and 6 bases lay in between. The CDR3 sequence is 13 residues long. CDR1 and CDR2 (germline): LNHDA, SQIVND (reference sequence). CDR3 in amino acids: CASSIQWNQPQHF. DNA of the CDR3: TGTGCCAGTAGTATACAGTGGAATCAGCCCCAGCATTTT. Combining the CDR3 with reference TRBV19 and TRBJ1-5 gives the whole variable domain DGGITQSPKYLFRKEGQNVTLSCEQNLNHDAMYWYRQDPGQGLRLIYYSQIVNDFQKGDIAEGYSVSREKKESFPLTVTSAQKNPTAFYLCASSIQWNQPQHFGDGTRLSIL.

The chain recombines TRBV24-1 with TRBJ2-7; D uncertain. The germline V gene encodes CDR1 KGHDR and CDR2 SFDVKD. V shed 1 base and J shed 7 bases, with 7 bases lying between them. The CDR3 loop spans 12 amino acids. The chain's CDR3 is CATSDFGTEQYF. CDR3 in DNA: TGTGCCACCAGTGATTTTGGAACGGAGCAGTACTTC.

The V gene is TRBV9, the J gene TRBJ1-1, with 10 bases lining up with TRBD1. With 3 bases clipped from V and 9 bases from J, the junction kept 2 bases outside the gene matches. Germline CDR1 SGDLS, CDR2 YYNGEE. The CDR3 totals 12 residues. CDR3 sequence (DNA): TGTGCCAGCAGCGGCGACAGGGGGCAAGCTTTCTTT. Translation: CASSGDRGQAFF.

The chain is built from TRBV29-1 and TRBJ2-7, with 11 bases lining up with TRBD1. The CDR3 runs 13 residues. The trim removed 7 bases at V and 2 bases at J, leaving 4 bases unmatched. The germline gives CDR1 SQVTM, CDR2 ANQGSEA. The CDR3 spells CSGGTGGPYEQYF. As DNA, the CDR3 is TGCAGCGGCGGGACAGGGGGTCCCTACGAGCAGTACTTC.

This clone was picked up one time. V usage is TRBV7-3 and J usage is TRBJ2-3; 10 bases match TRBD1. This CDR3 has 17 residues. Trimming removed 3 bases from V and 1 base from J; junction bases left unmatched: 7. Per germline, CDR1 SGHTA and CDR2 FQGTGA. This CDR3 reads CASSLGDRGQGTDTQYF. CDR3 sequence (DNA): TGTGCCAGCAGCTTGGGAGACAGGGGGCAAGGCACAGATACGCAGTATTTT.